Described below is a single TCR beta chain sequence and its context. Its cognate antigen is unknown. Clones were read by immunoSEQ multiplex PCR, and TCRdb kept only the in-frame ones, dropping some. The sample lists more than 70,000 clones; about 94% were seen once. These data belong to a study of cytomegalovirus exposure and HLA in healthy donors. Overall study: According to later analysis, the same platform produced the roughly 120 validation and some 680 first-cohort repertoires.

Study-level points and caveats: With high specificity and sensitivity, the classifier reportedly diagnosed cytomegalovirus status. Associated with cytomegalovirus, according to the listing, were 150 to 200 TCR beta chains. Rarity held for most TCR sequences, but there were some public TCRs that occurred in many donors.

Germline CDR1 SQVTM, CDR2 ANQGSEA. This CDR3 contains 13 residues. V shed 7 bases, J shed 5 bases, and the junction held 10 bases outside the gene matches. Sequencing was carried out using PBMCs. This clonotype was sampled from a woman between 18 and 30 years old in good health and CMV-seronegative. The chain carries TRBV29-1 and TRBJ1-1; TRBD1 matches at 7 bases. The CDR3 sequence: CSGNRGSGTEAFF. The CDR3 DNA is TGCAGCGGAAACAGGGGATCGGGAACTGAAGCTTTCTTT.